The rows below give T cell receptor beta chains drawn from one sample of a study of identifying expanded T cells in peripheral blood. Assay: immunoSEQ multiplex PCR; the TCRdb copy retains only in-frame clones and omits some. The sample contains 85,000 to 100,000 clones, about 91% of which appear only once. The sample was blood. The receptors were sampled from a person aged 18-70 years in good health. Each CDR3 is given with its conserved first and last residue. D genes are given only for firm matches. The size field is filled for only some rows; it gives once, few, many or a size class.

j_call v_call clone_size d_call cdr3_aa cdr3_nt
TRBJ2-2 TRBV2 NA NA CASSLSRMGGELFF TGTGCCAGCAGCCTTTCCAGGATGGGCGGGGAGCTGTTTTTT
TRBJ1-5 TRBV28 NA NA CASSLWTGLGQPQHF TGTGCCAGCAGTTTATGGACCGGGCTCGGTCAGCCCCAGCATTTT
TRBJ2-5 TRBV9 NA TRBD1 CASSSFLGQGGETQYF TGTGCCAGCAGCTCCTTCCTGGGACAGGGTGGCGAGACCCAGTACTTC
TRBJ1-4 TRBV11-2 NA TRBD1 CASNSIVAGGEKLFF TGTGCCAGCAACTCAATTGTGGCAGGGGGTGAAAAACTGTTTTTT
TRBJ1-4 TRBV5-5 NA TRBD1 CASSSSGTGGNEKLFF TGTGCCAGCAGCTCGTCCGGGACAGGGGGGAATGAAAAACTGTTTTTT
TRBJ2-3 TRBV6-4 medium-sized NA CASSSAEADTQYF TGTGCCAGCAGCTCCGCCGAGGCAGATACGCAGTATTTT
TRBJ1-1 TRBV19 NA NA CASSILSVNTEAFF TGTGCCAGTAGTATTCTGTCAGTTAACACTGAAGCTTTCTTT
TRBJ1-1 TRBV5-1 NA TRBD1 CASSPQGASTEAFF TGCGCCAGCAGCCCCCAGGGGGCTAGTACTGAAGCTTTCTTT
TRBJ2-5 TRBV30 NA NA CAWSPSLQETQYF TGTGCCTGGAGTCCCAGTCTCCAAGAGACCCAGTACTTC
TRBJ2-1 TRBV27 NA TRBD2 CASNQIAGTNEQFF TGTGCCAGCAACCAAATAGCGGGGACCAATGAGCAGTTCTTC
TRBJ1-1 TRBV28 NA NA CASTGTVNTEAFF TGTGCCAGCACCGGGACGGTGAACACTGAAGCTTTCTTT
TRBJ2-1 TRBV6-4 NA TRBD2 CASSDRAGDYNEQFF TGTGCCAGCAGTGACCGAGCGGGGGACTACAATGAGCAGTTCTTC
TRBJ2-2 TRBV12-1 NA NA CASSIRDNYTGELFF TGTGCCAGCAGCATCCGGGACAACTACACCGGGGAGCTGTTTTTT
TRBJ2-4 TRBV5-6 NA TRBD1 CASSRTGTKNIQYF TGTGCCAGCAGCCGGACAGGGACTAAAAACATTCAGTACTTC
TRBJ2-6 TRBV19 once NA CASSIVGEFFSGANVLTF TGTGCCAGTAGTATCGTGGGGGAGTTTTTCTCTGGGGCCAACGTCCTGACTTTC
TRBJ2-3 TRBV9 NA NA CASSVLGGARASTDTQYF TGTGCCAGCAGCGTATTAGGTGGGGCGAGAGCTAGCACAGATACGCAGTATTTT
TRBJ1-4 TRBV5-6 NA NA CASSFGRGTEKLFF TGTGCCAGCAGCTTCGGCAGGGGAACTGAAAAACTGTTTTTT
TRBJ2-3 TRBV29-1 NA NA CSVRPIASTDTQYF TGCAGCGTCCGACCCATTGCGAGCACAGATACGCAGTATTTT
TRBJ1-2 TRBV10-3 few TRBD1 CAIMRGQGAKDGYTF TGTGCCATCATGAGGGGGCAGGGGGCGAAGGATGGCTACACCTTC
TRBJ1-4 TRBV28 NA NA CASTTRREANEKLFF TGTGCCAGCACCACTCGCCGGGAAGCTAATGAAAAACTGTTTTTT
TRBJ2-7 TRBV7-9 NA TRBD2 CASSLLAGGPYEQYF TGTGCCAGCAGCTTACTAGCGGGGGGTCCCTACGAGCAGTACTTC
TRBJ2-5 TRBV4-2 NA TRBD1 CASSQLQGLYGETQYF TGTGCCAGCAGCCAACTACAGGGGTTGTACGGAGAGACCCAGTACTTC
TRBJ1-2 TRBV30 NA NA CAWNQGEDYGYTF TGTGCCTGGAATCAGGGAGAGGACTATGGCTACACCTTC
TRBJ2-7 TRBV2 NA NA CASSPAYEQYF TGTGCCAGCAGTCCTGCCTACGAGCAGTACTTC
TRBJ2-3 TRBV5-1 NA TRBD2 CASSWGGRTDTQYF TGCGCCAGCAGCTGGGGCGGGAGAACAGATACGCAGTATTTT
TRBJ2-2 TRBV7-2 NA NA CASSLGEWYTGELFF TGTGCCAGCAGCTTAGGAGAGTGGTACACCGGGGAGCTGTTTTTT
TRBJ1-2 TRBV19 NA TRBD1 CASSKGTEYGYTF TGTGCCAGTAGTAAAGGGACAGAATATGGCTACACCTTC
TRBJ1-2 TRBV10-3 once TRBD1 CAISETGSGYTF TGTGCCATCAGCGAGACAGGGAGTGGCTACACCTTC
TRBJ1-5 TRBV7-2 few NA CASSLGGAGVNQPQHF TGTGCCAGCAGCTTAGGGGGGGCAGGGGTTAATCAGCCCCAGCATTTT
TRBJ1-4 TRBV9 NA NA CASSNGVGEKLFF TGTGCCAGCAGCAACGGGGTAGGCGAAAAACTGTTTTTT
TRBJ2-7 TRBV4-3 once NA CASSRGAASSYEQYF TGCGCCAGCAGCAGGGGGGCAGCGAGCTCCTACGAGCAGTACTTC
TRBJ2-7 TRBV7-2 NA NA CASSSRTFGDRAYEQYF TGTGCCAGCAGCTCCAGGACGTTCGGAGATCGGGCCTACGAGCAGTACTTC
TRBJ2-7 TRBV4-1 NA TRBD1 CASSQAGQGGGEQYF TGCGCCAGCAGCCAAGCCGGACAGGGAGGTGGCGAGCAGTACTTC
TRBJ2-7 TRBV7-9 NA TRBD2 CASSLTSGDSYEQYF TGTGCCAGCAGCCTGACTAGCGGGGACTCCTACGAGCAGTACTTC
TRBJ1-1 TRBV7-2 NA TRBD1 CASSSPRQGAWTEAFF TGTGCCAGCAGCTCCCCGAGGCAGGGGGCGTGGACTGAAGCTTTCTTT
TRBJ2-2 TRBV6-6 once TRBD1 CASSPAQTGPGELFF TGTGCCAGCAGCCCCGCCCAGACAGGGCCCGGGGAGCTGTTTTTT
TRBJ2-5 TRBV5-1 once TRBD2 CASSQSGDQETQYF TGCGCCAGCAGCCAAAGCGGGGACCAAGAGACCCAGTACTTC
TRBJ1-5 TRBV7-9 NA NA CASSFMDGSNQPQHF TGTGCCAGCAGCTTCATGGACGGAAGCAATCAGCCCCAGCATTTT
TRBJ1-5 TRBV10-1 NA NA CASSESLAQPQHF TGCGCCAGCAGTGAGTCGTTGGCCCAGCCCCAGCATTTT
TRBJ1-1 TRBV19 NA NA CASSISELNTEAFF TGTGCCAGTAGTATCAGCGAGCTCAACACTGAAGCTTTCTTT
TRBJ1-5 TRBV12-5 NA NA CASGEGNQPQHF TGTGCTAGTGGGGAAGGGAATCAGCCCCAGCATTTT
TRBJ2-1 TRBV9 NA NA CASNLAPGDNEQFF TGTGCCAGCAACTTAGCCCCAGGGGACAATGAGCAGTTCTTC
TRBJ1-2 TRBV4-2 few NA CASSQGSVNYGYTF TGTGCCAGCAGCCAAGGGTCTGTCAACTATGGCTACACCTTC
TRBJ1-2 TRBV18 NA NA CASSPPNRAEGYTF TGTGCCAGCTCACCGCCAAACAGGGCGGAGGGCTACACCTTC
TRBJ2-7 TRBV27 NA TRBD1 CASSRYRDSYEQYF TGTGCCAGCAGTCGTTACCGGGACAGTTACGAGCAGTACTTC
TRBJ2-3 TRBV7-2 many NA CASSLGTEGGLPQYF TGTGCCAGCAGCTTAGGAACCGAGGGGGGGCTCCCGCAGTATTTT
TRBJ1-3 TRBV28 NA TRBD1 CASSSGQRSGNTIYF TGTGCCAGCAGTTCGGGACAGCGCTCTGGAAACACCATATATTTT
TRBJ2-1 TRBV11-2 NA TRBD1 CASSLTGGNEQFF TGTGCCAGCAGCTTAACAGGGGGGAATGAGCAGTTCTTC
TRBJ2-7 TRBV6-4 NA TRBD1 CASSDAWGQGASEQYF TGTGCCAGCAGTGACGCCTGGGGACAGGGGGCGAGCGAGCAGTACTTC
TRBJ2-7 TRBV15 NA TRBD2 CATSRELAGYYEQYF TGTGCCACCAGCAGAGAACTAGCGGGTTACTACGAGCAGTACTTC